The T cell receptor beta chain described here comes from a study of cytomegalovirus exposure and HLA in healthy donors. Study overall: Early on, a data release was issued that held roughly 80 million unique TCRs from HLA-typed donors.

CDR1 and CDR2 (germline): LGHNA, YSLEER. Between the trimmed V and J ends, which lost 0 bases and 5 bases, there was a span of 11 bases. The length of the CDR3 is 15 residues. With 60 Vbeta and 13 Jbeta primers, the PCR was carried out. TCRdb keeps only in-frame clones here, not all; method: immunoSEQ multiplex PCR. The sample contains fewer than 200,000 clones, over 65% of which appear only once. Overall study findings and caveats: V- and J-gene trimming in TCR beta was tied to a missense DCLRE1C variant by an analysis performed later. In vitro confirmation showed a few CMV-associated chains to be CMV antigen specific. Later analysis identified several of the most significant clusters that appeared linked to common viral pathogens.

To note about this clone: Its antigen is unknown.

V usage is TRBV4-3 and J usage is TRBJ1-3, with D maybe TRBD1 (6 bases). The sequence came from a female donor in good health and CMV-seronegative. Sequencing was done on a sample of PBMCs. The CDR3 region is CASSQDRGYRNTIYF. In DNA form, the CDR3 reads TGCGCCAGCAGCCAAGACAGGGGTTATAGAAACACCATATATTTT.